These T cell receptor beta chains were read from a single sample in a study of blood T cell repertoires in COVID-19. Sequencing used immunoSEQ multiplex PCR; TCRdb keeps in-frame clones, though not all of them. The repertoire includes roughly 290,000 clones, 90% of them detected once, and 1.7% sits in the top ten. Material for sequencing was PBMCs or T cells enriched from blood (not recorded which). The receptors derive from a woman aged 18-30 years with acute COVID-19. Each CDR3 is given with its conserved first and last residue. A D gene is named only where the DNA matches it firmly. Size tells how often a clone was seen (once, few, many) or the class of an expanded clone, and some rows leave it out.

DNA: TGTGCCAGCAGCGCGGGGGGCTCCTACGAGCAGTACTTC
CDR3: CASSAGGSYEQYF
J: TRBJ2-7
V: TRBV27
D: TRBD2
size: NA

DNA: TGTGCCAGCAGTCCCGACAGGGAATTATTCCGGCAGTACTTC
CDR3: CASSPDRELFRQYF
J: TRBJ2-7
V: TRBV28
D: TRBD1
size: NA

DNA: TGTGCCAGCAGTGAAAGGACTAGCGGGAGGGGTTCGGAGCTGTTTTTT
CDR3: CASSERTSGRGSELFF
J: TRBJ2-2
V: TRBV2
D: TRBD2
size: NA

DNA: TGCGCCAGCAGTGAAGGGAGACAAGCCGGATATGAGCAGTTCTTC
CDR3: CASSEGRQAGYEQFF
J: TRBJ2-1
V: TRBV10-1
D: NA
size: NA

DNA: TGTGCCAGCAGCGCCCGGGTGGAAAACATTCAGTACTTC
CDR3: CASSARVENIQYF
J: TRBJ2-4
V: TRBV4-2
D: NA
size: NA

DNA: TGTGCCAGCTCACCACAAGACTTTGGGGGCTACACCTTC
CDR3: CASSPQDFGGYTF
J: TRBJ1-2
V: TRBV18
D: NA
size: once

DNA: TGCAGTGCTAGTGGTTTGGGTGGGCACGATAACACTGAAGCTTTCTTT
CDR3: CSASGLGGHDNTEAFF
J: TRBJ1-1
V: TRBV20-1
D: NA
size: NA

DNA: TGTGCCAGCAGCGTGCAAGGGGGTTATAGCAATCAGCCCCAGCATTTT
CDR3: CASSVQGGYSNQPQHF
J: TRBJ1-5
V: TRBV7-8
D: NA
size: NA

DNA: TGTGCCAGTAGTATACCGGGCACAGATACGCAGTATTTT
CDR3: CASSIPGTDTQYF
J: TRBJ2-3
V: TRBV19
D: NA
size: NA

DNA: TGTGCCAGCAGCAAATCTAGCGGGAGGCGGGCAGATACGCAGTATTTT
CDR3: CASSKSSGRRADTQYF
J: TRBJ2-3
V: TRBV6-2/TRBV6-3
D: TRBD2
size: NA

DNA: TGTGCCAGTAGTATGAACCCCCCCGGACAGGGGAACTATGGCTACACCTTC
CDR3: CASSMNPPGQGNYGYTF
J: TRBJ1-2
V: TRBV19
D: TRBD1
size: NA

DNA: TGTGCCAGCTCCCAGGGTATGCTGGGCTATGGCTACACCTTC
CDR3: CASSQGMLGYGYTF
J: TRBJ1-2
V: TRBV27
D: NA
size: NA

DNA: TGTGCCACCGGGCATGGGACAGGGGGCCCCGGCTACACCTTC
CDR3: CATGHGTGGPGYTF
J: TRBJ1-2
V: TRBV4-2
D: TRBD1
size: NA

DNA: TGTGCCAGCAGCCAAGACGACACCGGGGAGCTGTTTTTT
CDR3: CASSQDDTGELFF
J: TRBJ2-2
V: TRBV4-2
D: NA
size: NA

DNA: TGTGCCAGCAGTTACAACTACAATGAGCAGTTCTTC
CDR3: CASSYNYNEQFF
J: TRBJ2-1
V: TRBV28
D: NA
size: NA

DNA: TGTGCCAGCAGCCTCCCCCGGGACTCCAGCGGGAGTGACGAGCAGTACTTC
CDR3: CASSLPRDSSGSDEQYF
J: TRBJ2-7
V: TRBV3-1/TRBV3-2
D: TRBD2
size: NA

DNA: TGTGCCAGTAGTTCACAGCAAGCCAAAAACATTCAGTACTTC
CDR3: CASSSQQAKNIQYF
J: TRBJ2-4
V: TRBV19
D: NA
size: NA

DNA: TGTGCCAGCTCACTAACGGACATTCTCGCGCAGTTCTTC
CDR3: CASSLTDILAQFF
J: TRBJ2-1
V: TRBV18
D: NA
size: NA

DNA: TGTGCCAGCTCTCAACAGGGGGCTCTGTACTATGGCTACACCTTC
CDR3: CASSQQGALYYGYTF
J: TRBJ1-2
V: TRBV18
D: TRBD1
size: NA

DNA: TGTGCCAGCAGTTCGACAGGGGTTTGGTATGGCTACACCTTC
CDR3: CASSSTGVWYGYTF
J: TRBJ1-2
V: TRBV6-5
D: TRBD1
size: NA

DNA: TGTGCCTGGAGGGGGGACAGGGTAATAGCAGAGACCCAGTACTTC
CDR3: CAWRGDRVIAETQYF
J: TRBJ2-5
V: TRBV30
D: TRBD1
size: NA

DNA: TGTGCCAGCAGACCAATAGCGGGAGGGCGGACAGATACGCAGTATTTT
CDR3: CASRPIAGGRTDTQYF
J: TRBJ2-3
V: TRBV7-9
D: TRBD2
size: NA

DNA: TGTGCCAGCAGCCCTCGGATAGGGGGCGGAGATGAGCAGTTCTTC
CDR3: CASSPRIGGGDEQFF
J: TRBJ2-1
V: TRBV9
D: TRBD1
size: NA

DNA: TGTGCCAGCAGCCCTCCTGGGGCCAACGTCCTGACTTTC
CDR3: CASSPPGANVLTF
J: TRBJ2-6
V: TRBV7-2
D: NA
size: NA

DNA: TGTGCCAGCAGCACTCGACAGGGCTCCTACGAGCAGTACTTC
CDR3: CASSTRQGSYEQYF
J: TRBJ2-7
V: TRBV7-2
D: TRBD1
size: NA

DNA: TGTGCCAGCAGTCCTCCGGATAGCGGGAGGGCGTTTGAGCAGTTCTTC
CDR3: CASSPPDSGRAFEQFF
J: TRBJ2-1
V: TRBV28
D: TRBD2
size: NA

DNA: TGTGCCAGTAGTCGGCGGGGTTCTTACGAGCAGTACTTC
CDR3: CASSRRGSYEQYF
J: TRBJ2-7
V: TRBV19
D: NA
size: once

DNA: TGCGCCAGCAGCCCAAACCAAGGACTAGCCAAAAACATTCAGTACTTC
CDR3: CASSPNQGLAKNIQYF
J: TRBJ2-4
V: TRBV10-1
D: NA
size: NA

DNA: TGTGCCAGCAGTTTCAGGGGCTCGTTTTACACCTTC
CDR3: CASSFRGSFYTF
J: TRBJ1-2
V: TRBV28
D: NA
size: NA

DNA: TGTGCCAGCAGTGTGAACCAGGGGAACTATGGCTACACCTTC
CDR3: CASSVNQGNYGYTF
J: TRBJ1-2
V: TRBV28
D: NA
size: NA

DNA: TGTGCCACGCGGGCTAGCGGGACTCCGCAGTATTTT
CDR3: CATRASGTPQYF
J: TRBJ2-3
V: TRBV12-3/TRBV12-4
D: TRBD2
size: NA